Here is one TCR beta chain with its context. The data originate from a study of cytomegalovirus exposure and HLA in healthy donors. Primers included in the PCR were 60 Vbeta and 13 Jbeta primers. Sequencing used immunoSEQ multiplex PCR; TCRdb keeps in-frame clones, though not all of them. This table has some 99,000 clones, approximately 71% appearing once. The TCR was taken from a man aged 40-49 years in good health and CMV-seronegative. The material sequenced was PBMCs.

CDR3 coding DNA: TGTGCCAGCAGCGTAGGGGGACAGGGCTACGAGCAGTACTTC. This translates into CASSVGGQGYEQYF. The chain combines TRBV9 with TRBJ2-7; 9 nucleotides match TRBD1. Germline V gives CDR1 SGDLS, CDR2 YYNGEE. The V and J ends lost 0 bases and 3 bases, in that order; junction bases with no gene match: 1. The CDR3 has 14 amino acids. Drawing the rest from reference TRBV9 and TRBJ2-7, the complete variable domain is DSGVTQTPKHLITATGQRVTLRCSPRSGDLSVYWYQQSLDQGLQFLIQYYNGEERAKGNILERFSAQQFPDLHSELNLSSLELGDSALYFCASSVGGQGYEQYFGPGTRLTVT.